This paragraph reports one T cell receptor beta chain. As yet, its antigen is unknown. Trimming shortened V by 1 base and J by 4 bases, and 10 bases separated the two germline ends. The CDR3 loop spans 14 amino acids. Germline V gene data show CDR1 as LGHDT and CDR2 as YNNKEL (reference sequence). This entry comes from a study of T cell responses to AZD1222 COVID-19 vaccine. Clones were read by immunoSEQ multiplex PCR, and TCRdb kept only the in-frame ones, dropping some. In the table there are some 89,000 clones, over 85% of which are singletons. Study-level results: CD4 TCRs covered the whole spike, strongest at regions 160-218 and 743-854. Females made up more of the donors, who were largely white British, and clonal diversity may have come out too low. The reported proportion of spike-specific TCRs targeting unmutated variant regions was nearly half.

The chain joins TRBV3-1 (or the pseudogene TRBV3-2) to TRBJ1-2, with D uncertain. Sequencing used peripheral blood, obtained on day 0 of AZD1222 vaccination. The receptor's source is an adult in good health. CDR3 in amino acids: CASSQVAQTYGYTF. In DNA, the CDR3 is TGTGCCAGCAGCCAAGTAGCCCAGACCTATGGCTACACCTTC.